This TCR beta chain was found in a study of blood T cell repertoires in COVID-19. Seattle patients were enrolled during active infection and followed longitudinally. The length of the CDR3 is 12 residues. Trimming removed 10 bases from V and 5 bases from J; junction bases left unmatched: 5. The germline V gene has CDR1 SNHLY and CDR2 FYNNEI. Produced via immunoSEQ multiplex PCR; TCRdb's table is partial and in-frame only. This sample has about 220,000 clones, with 85% found just once. Sequencing was carried out using peripheral blood. The genes are TRBV2 and TRBJ1-1; 9 bases map to TRBD1. This receptor was taken from a woman in her 70s with COVID-19, enrolled during active disease. The CDR3 spells CANETGGTEAFF. The DNA of the CDR3 is TGTGCCAACGAGACAGGGGGAACTGAAGCTTTCTTT.